This passage covers 14 T cell receptor beta chains from one sample sequenced in a study of identical twins. TCRdb redid the calling of the 5' RACE reads with MiXCR, one entry per CDR3 protein. Of around 550,000 distinct CDR3 sequences listed, roughly 15% are singletons. These data also featured in a second study, about yellow fever vaccine responses in identical twins.

Sequenced sample: CD4+ T cells sorted from blood. The receptors were gathered from a woman between 18 and 29 years old in good health.

A few counts support this clonotype. This chain uses TRBV7-2 with TRBJ2-2; 13 bases fit TRBD2. This CDR3 spans 16 amino acids. Unmatched junction bases numbered 6, after V lost 5 bases and J lost 6 bases. Germline V gene sequence: CDR1 SGHTA, CDR2 FQGNSA. CDR3 sequence (DNA): TGTGCCAGCAGCGCCCGACTAGCGGGAGGCCCCGGGGAGCTGTTTTTT. This gives the protein CASSARLAGGPGELFF.

The CDR3 DNA sequence: TGTGCCAGCAGTGAAGCGCGCTCCTATGGCTACACCTTC. It translates to CASSEARSYGYTF. V gene TRBV2 combines with J gene TRBJ1-2; no clear D. The V gene's germline CDR1 is SNHLY and CDR2 FYNNEI. The CDR3 runs 13 residues. Deletions cut 0 bases from V and 4 bases from J, with 6 bases between. Full variable domain (missing parts from reference TRBV2 and TRBJ1-2): EPEVTQTPSHQVTQMGQEVILRCVPISNHLYFYWYRQILGQKVEFLVSFYNNEISEKSEIFDDQFSVERPDGSNFTLKIRSTKLEDSAMYFCASSEARSYGYTFGSGTRLTVV.

This clonotype was found a few times. The chain has TRBV20-1 and TRBJ2-7; tentatively, D is TRBD1 or TRBD2 (7 bases each). This CDR3 is 14 amino acids long. The germline gives CDR1 DFQATT, CDR2 SNEGSKA (reference sequence). The V end lost 1 base, the J end lost 6 bases, and 16 bases lay between the germline ends. CDR3 protein: CSARAQGGAGEQYF. CDR3 DNA sequence: TGCAGTGCTAGAGCCCAGGGGGGGGCTGGCGAGCAGTACTTC.

This clonotype was counted a few times. The chain carries TRBV19 and TRBJ1-1; 9 bases are shared with TRBD1. The CDR3 is 13 amino acids. V was clipped by 6 bases and J by 5 bases; unmatched bases: 4. Germline loops: CDR1 LNHDA, CDR2 SQIVND (reference sequence). CDR3: CASRPGQGTEAFF. Here the CDR3 DNA reads TGTGCCAGTAGACCGGGACAGGGTACTGAAGCTTTCTTT.

The chain uses TRBV11-3 and TRBJ2-3; 10 positions agree with TRBD2. CDR1 and CDR2 (germline): SGHNT, YENEEA. This CDR3 has 16 residues. V lost 5 bases and J lost 7; bases outside the gene matches: 12. Here the CDR3 DNA reads TGTGCCAGCAGCATATTCACCGGGACTAGCGTAAATACGCAGTATTTT. Protein product: CASSIFTGTSVNTQYF.

This clonotype was observed a handful of times. The rearrangement joins TRBV7-9 to TRBJ1-1; D is undetermined. The CDR3 runs to 16 residues. Germline CDR1 reads SEHNR; CDR2 reads FQNEAQ (reference sequence). V lost 2 bases, J lost 3 bases, and 16 bases lay in between. In DNA, the CDR3 is TGTGCCAGCAGCTTAACTGTGCAGTCGGTTGACACTGAAGCTTTCTTT. It yields the protein CASSLTVQSVDTEAFF.

This clonotype showed up just a few times. The chain has TRBV2 and TRBJ2-1; 7 nucleotides agree with TRBD2. Germline lookup yields CDR1 SNHLY and CDR2 FYNNEI. The CDR3 totals 16 residues. J gave up 4 bases and V 0 bases, and 6 bases lay outside the gene matches. The CDR3 protein is CASSEAWRGTYNEQFF. The CDR3 DNA follows: TGTGCCAGCAGTGAAGCGTGGCGGGGGACGTACAATGAGCAGTTCTTC.

The CDR3 reads CASSLAREVETQYF. The CDR3 coding sequence is TGTGCCAGCAGCTTAGCGCGAGAGGTGGAGACCCAGTACTTC. The chain recombines TRBV7-6 with TRBJ2-5, with D unclear. Trimming took off 0 bases at V and 5 bases at J, with 10 bases between the two ends. CDR1 and CDR2 from the germline V gene are SGHVS and FNYEAQ. This CDR3 is built from 14 residues.

This chain joins TRBV4-1 and TRBJ2-2; TRBD1 agrees at 7 bases. CDR3 length equals 16 residues. J was trimmed by 4 bases and V by 1 base; bases with no gene match: 6. Germline V lookup: CDR1 MGHRA, CDR2 YSYEKL. The CDR3 DNA sequence: TGCGCCAGCAGCCAAGTACAGGGGAGCGGCACCGGGGAGCTGTTTTTT. Its translation: CASSQVQGSGTGELFF.

This chain connects TRBV6-1 to TRBJ2-2; D gene unclear. The CDR3 sequence is 13 residues long. V lost 4 bases and J lost 6, with 9 bases in between. Germline loops: CDR1 MNHNS, CDR2 SASEGT. CDR3 DNA sequence: TGTGCCAGCAGTGGTGATAAGTCCGGGGAGCTGTTTTTT. Its protein is CASSGDKSGELFF.

This clonotype was recorded a few times. The rearrangement uses TRBV12-3 or TRBV12-4 and TRBJ1-5, with a weak D call TRBD1 (5 bases). Trimming stripped 4 bases from V and 4 bases from J, with 11 bases between. The CDR3 contains 14 residues. CDR3 sequence reads: CASSSGLGNQPQHF. For the CDR3, the DNA is TGTGCCAGCAGTTCGGGGCTGGGGAATCAGCCCCAGCATTTT.

This clonotype was counted only a few times. The chain has TRBV6-1 and TRBJ1-2; 9 nucleotides align to TRBD1. The V segment lost 6 bases and the J segment 8 bases; nucleotides outside the gene matches: 22. The CDR3 covers 18 residues. Germline CDR1 and CDR2: MNHNS and SASEGT. In DNA form, the CDR3 reads TGTGCCAGCAGAGCGATGGCGGGACAGGGATTTTTTGCAGGGGGCTACACCTTC. This translates into CASRAMAGQGFFAGGYTF.

About this clonotype: An end of the junction does not agree with germline; a read error may underlie this. V usage is TRBV20-1 and J usage is TRBJ2-7; 10 positions match TRBD2. The CDR3 loop spans 16 amino acids. Germline CDR1 reads DFQATT; CDR2 reads SNEGSKA (reference sequence). The CDR3 coding sequence is TGCAGTGCTAGAATACGATGGGGCCTTCTAGCGGGAGCACTCTTCTTC. Amino acids: CSARIRWGLLAGALFF.

This chain uses TRBV10-3 with TRBJ1-1; 9 bases agree with TRBD1. J gave up 1 base and V 6 bases, and 0 bases lay outside the gene matches. The germline V gene has CDR1 ENHRY and CDR2 SYGVKD. The CDR3 covers 13 residues. The CDR3 coding sequence is TGTGCCATCAGGACAGGGGGGAACACTGAAGCTTTCTTT. Protein sequence: CAIRTGGNTEAFF.